The 29 T cell receptor beta chains below come from one sample, sequenced in a study of control samples from healthy donors and cancer patients. Using immunoSEQ multiplex PCR, the repertoire was profiled, and TCRdb retains in-frame clones only, with some absent. The sample lists some 120,000 clones, roughly nine tenths occurring once. The material sequenced was PBMCs. The receptors stem from a woman aged 45-65 years with colorectal cancer.

The chain combines TRBV21-1 with TRBJ2-4; the table calls TRBD2, which could not be checked here. TRBV21-1 is an annotated pseudogene. CDR3 length: 15 residues. The CDR3 region is CASSKTVVAKNIQYF. CDR3 nucleotides: TGTGCCAGCAGCAAGACTGTAGTAGCCAAAAACATTCAGTACTTC.

J is TRBJ1-4 and V is TRBV5-6; D may be TRBD1 (5 bases). Trimming stripped 1 base from V and 6 bases from J, with 10 bases between. The CDR3 has 14 residues. Germline V CDR1 and CDR2: SGHDT, YYEEEE. This CDR3 is CASSLRRGDEKLFF. CDR3 bases: TGTGCCAGCAGCTTGAGGAGGGGAGATGAAAAACTGTTTTTT.

The V gene is TRBV24-1, the J gene TRBJ1-2; possibly TRBD1 for D (5 bases). Germline V gene lookup returns CDR1 KGHDR and CDR2 SFDVKD. CDR3 length equals 14 residues. V was shortened by 3 bases and J by 6 bases, with 13 bases between the two germline ends. In DNA form, the CDR3 reads TGTGCCACCAGTGATCCCCCCGGACATAATGGCTACACCTTC. Its translation is CATSDPPGHNGYTF.

A single count supports this clone. V gene TRBV2 combines with J gene TRBJ2-3; the match to TRBD2 covers 13 bases. Germline CDR1 and CDR2: SNHLY and FYNNEI. Trimming removed 6 bases from V and 5 bases from J; junction bases left unmatched: 2. The CDR3 has 14 residues. CDR3 DNA: TGTGCCAGCAGAGGACTAGCGGGAGTAGATACGCAGTATTTT. This sequence encodes CASRGLAGVDTQYF.

The chain carries TRBV7-6 and TRBJ1-3; D is unclear. Trimming took 7 bases from V and 4 from J, leaving 11 bases between them. In germline, CDR1 is SGHVS, CDR2 FNYEAQ. The CDR3 is made up of 13 amino acids. CDR3 nucleotides: TGTGCCAGCACCCAGGTGCTCGGAAACACCATATATTTT. Translation: CASTQVLGNTIYF.

CDR3 sequence (DNA): TGTGCCAGCAGTTTACTGGGACTAGGTCAGCCCCAGCATTTT. Protein sequence: CASSLLGLGQPQHF. The chain employs TRBV28 and TRBJ1-5; TRBD1 is a possible D gene (5 bases). Germline values: CDR1 MDHEN, CDR2 SYDVKM. V shed 2 bases and J shed 6 bases, with 11 bases lying between them. CDR3 length: 14 residues.

The chain carries TRBV6-5 and TRBJ1-3; D may be TRBD1 (5 bases). Germline assignment: CDR1 MNHEY and CDR2 SVGAGI. Between the trimmed V and J ends, which lost 8 bases and 0 bases, there was a span of 8 bases. This CDR3 is built from 13 residues. CDR3 nucleotide sequence: TGTGCCAGCGGCAGGGACTCTGGAAACACCATATATTTT. This sequence encodes CASGRDSGNTIYF.

The J gene is TRBJ1-5, the V gene TRBV29-1, with 9 bases aligning to TRBD1. Germline trimming cut 6 bases from V and 3 bases from J; bases unmatched to any gene: 3. Germline values: CDR1 SQVTM, CDR2 ANQGSEA. This CDR3 has 13 amino acids. The CDR3 bases are TGCAGCGTAAGGACAGGGGTCAATCAGCCCCAGCATTTT. Translated: CSVRTGVNQPQHF.

The genes are TRBV12-5 and TRBJ1-1; tentatively, D is TRBD1 (5 bases). The V gene lost 6 bases and the J gene lost 0 bases, with 14 bases spanning the gap. There are 15 residues in the CDR3. Looked up from germline, CDR1 is LGHNT and CDR2 is FRNRAP. The CDR3 sequence is CASGRPTEMNTEAFF. CDR3 coding DNA: TGTGCTAGTGGCCGTCCGACAGAGATGAACACTGAAGCTTTCTTT.

This clone showed up just once. The chain uses TRBV28 and TRBJ2-2; D gene uncertain. The germline gives CDR1 MDHEN, CDR2 SYDVKM. The CDR3 is 16 residues long. Deletions cut 3 bases from V and 4 bases from J, with 15 bases between. The CDR3 sequence is CASSLSLVLSTGELFF. CDR3 DNA: TGTGCCAGCAGTTTGAGTCTGGTGTTGAGCACCGGGGAGCTGTTTTTT. The full variable domain, with the rest looked up from reference TRBV28 and TRBJ2-2, is DVKVTQSSRYLVKRTGEKVFLECVQDMDHENMFWYRQDPGLGLRLIYFSYDVKMKEKGDIPEGYSVSREKKERFSLILESASTNQTSMYLCASSLSLVLSTGELFFGEGSRLTVL.

This rearrangement joins TRBV20-1 to TRBJ1-1; D is undetermined. Between the trimmed V and J ends, which lost 2 bases and 1 base, there was a span of 2 bases. Germline V gene lookup returns CDR1 DFQATT and CDR2 SNEGSKA (reference sequence). The CDR3 length is 11 residues. Written as DNA, the CDR3 is TGCAGTGCTAGAAAGAACACTGAAGCTTTCTTT. Residues: CSARKNTEAFF.

The chain carries TRBV6-5 and TRBJ2-5; D possibly matches TRBD1 or TRBD2 (6 bases each). The CDR3 sequence is 11 residues long. CDR1 is MNHEY and CDR2 is SVGAGI in the germline V gene. The CDR3: CAEGGQETQYF. In DNA, the CDR3 is TGTGCGGAGGGGGGACAAGAGACCCAGTACTTC.

The gene calls are TRBV11-3 and TRBJ2-3; 8 bases agree with TRBD2. The ends lost 5 bases at V and 4 bases at J; junction bases unmatched: 8. CDR1 is SGHNT and CDR2 is YENEEA in the germline V gene. This CDR3 spans 15 amino acids. CDR3 residues: CASSPGLARPDTQYF. The CDR3 DNA reads TGTGCCAGCAGCCCAGGACTAGCTCGCCCAGATACGCAGTATTTT.

This chain joins TRBV30 and TRBJ1-4, with 7 bases fitting TRBD1. The germline CDR1 and CDR2 sequences are GTSNPN and SVGIG (reference sequence). The ends lost 0 bases at V and 1 base at J; junction bases unmatched: 14. This CDR3 contains 19 residues. The CDR3 DNA sequence: TGTGCCTGGAGTGTAAGGACAGGATTGGTTACGGGAACTAATGAAAAACTGTTTTTT. Translation gives CAWSVRTGLVTGTNEKLFF. Full variable domain (remainder filled in from reference TRBV30 and TRBJ1-4): SQTIHQWPATLVQPVGSPLSLECTVEGTSNPNLYWYRQAAGRGLQLLFYSVGIGQISSEVPQNLSASRPQDRQFILSSKKLLLSDSGFYLCAWSVRTGLVTGTNEKLFFGSGTQLSVL.

V and J are TRBV5-1 and TRBJ1-1; D might be TRBD1 (6 bases). Germline assignment: CDR1 SGHRS and CDR2 YFSETQ. Trimming took off 6 bases at V and 3 bases at J, with 15 bases between the two ends. The CDR3 consists of 14 residues. The CDR3 bases are TGCGCCAGCACAAGTACAGGGAGGGACACTGAAGCTTTCTTT. Its translation is CASTSTGRDTEAFF. Looking up the rest from reference TRBV5-1 and TRBJ1-1 gives the full variable domain: KAGVTQTPRYLIKTRGQQVTLSCSPISGHRSVSWYQQTPGQGLQFLFEYFSETQRNKGNFPGRFSGRQFSNSRSEMNVSTLELGDSALYLCASTSTGRDTEAFFGQGTRLTVV.

This clone was picked up one time. This chain uses TRBV19 with TRBJ2-3; D perhaps matches TRBD2 (6 bases). Trimming stripped 6 bases from V and 4 bases from J, with 14 bases between. Germline values: CDR1 LNHDA, CDR2 SQIVND (reference sequence). CDR3 size: 14 residues. The CDR3 protein is CASSTLPGADTQYF. The CDR3 nucleotides read TGTGCCAGTAGCACCCTGCCGGGGGCAGATACGCAGTATTTT.

This chain uses TRBV5-5 with TRBJ2-7, with TRBD2 as a possible D gene (6 bases). The CDR3 runs 16 residues. Trimming removed 0 bases at V and 0 bases at J, with 13 bases between. Germline V lookup: CDR1 SGHKS, CDR2 YYEKEE (reference sequence). The CDR3 DNA is TGTGCCAGCAGCTTGGCCCCGGGACTGGACTCCTACGAGCAGTACTTC. Protein sequence: CASSLAPGLDSYEQYF.

The CDR3 loop is CASSISPAETQYF. The CDR3 coding sequence is TGTGCCAGTAGTATCTCTCCCGCCGAGACCCAGTACTTC. V usage is TRBV19 and J usage is TRBJ2-5; D is uncertain. This CDR3 is 13 amino acids long. Trimming removed 3 bases from V and 5 bases from J, with 10 bases in between. Germline values: CDR1 LNHDA, CDR2 SQIVND (reference sequence).

This CDR3 is CASSVGTNTEAFF. In DNA form, the CDR3 reads TGTGCCAGCAGCGTAGGAACCAACACTGAAGCTTTCTTT. The chain employs TRBV9 and TRBJ1-1; no firm D call. The CDR3 runs to 13 residues. V gave up 0 bases and J gave up 2 bases, with 5 bases separating them. Germline assignment: CDR1 SGDLS and CDR2 YYNGEE.

This clone was detected only once. V is TRBV20-1 and J is TRBJ2-3; D gene ambiguous. Per the germline V gene, CDR1 is DFQATT and CDR2 is SNEGSKA (reference sequence). The CDR3 spans 11 residues. V dropped 7 bases and J dropped 4 bases, with 9 bases sitting between them. The CDR3 reads CSVRDPDTQYF. As DNA, the CDR3 is TGCAGTGTAAGGGATCCAGATACGCAGTATTTT.

The chain carries TRBV19 and TRBJ1-6; perhaps TRBD1 as D (6 bases). The V and J ends lost 3 bases and 7 bases respectively, with 13 bases between them. Germline values: CDR1 LNHDA, CDR2 SQIVND (reference sequence). CDR3 size: 15 residues. CDR3 DNA: TGTGCCAGTAGTATGAACAGGGTCACGAATTCACCCCTCCACTTT. It encodes CASSMNRVTNSPLHF.

The chain joins TRBV27 to TRBJ2-2; perhaps TRBD1 as D (6 bases). The CDR3 loop spans 17 amino acids. Trimming left V 8 bases short and J 1 base short, with 20 bases between. Per germline, CDR1 MNHEY and CDR2 SMNVEV (reference sequence). The CDR3 spells CASGPELPGQNTGELFF. DNA of the CDR3: TGTGCCAGCGGCCCGGAGCTACCGGGACAGAACACCGGGGAGCTGTTTTTT.

The chain combines TRBV9 with TRBJ1-1; D ambiguous. V was trimmed by 0 bases and J by 8 bases, leaving 11 bases between them. The CDR3 runs to 13 residues. CDR1 and CDR2 (germline): SGDLS, YYNGEE. The chain's CDR3 is CASSVDSLREAFF. Written as DNA, the CDR3 is TGTGCCAGCAGCGTAGATTCATTAAGGGAAGCTTTCTTT.

The chain is built from TRBV29-1 and TRBJ2-1; TRBD2 matches 10 bases. The V gene's germline CDR1 is SQVTM and CDR2 ANQGSEA. The CDR3 covers 19 residues. V lost 0 bases to trimming and J lost 3 bases; unmatched junction nucleotides: 14. The CDR3 sequence is CSVEDHWLAGGTNYNEQFF. DNA for the CDR3: TGCAGCGTTGAAGATCATTGGTTAGCGGGGGGAACAAACTACAATGAGCAGTTCTTC.

The chain recombines TRBV3-1 (or the pseudogene TRBV3-2) with TRBJ2-1; unclear D gene. From germline, CDR1 is LGHDT and CDR2 YNNKEL (reference sequence). CDR3 size: 15 residues. Trimming left V 1 base short and J 0 bases short, with 7 bases between. This chain's CDR3 is CASSQVQNSYNEQFF. As DNA, the CDR3 is TGTGCCAGCAGCCAAGTACAGAACTCCTACAATGAGCAGTTCTTC.

This clone was seen only a few times. The V and J genes are TRBV2 and TRBJ2-7; D might be TRBD1 or TRBD2, each matching 6 bases. Germline CDR1 and CDR2: SNHLY and FYNNEI. There are 17 residues in the CDR3. The V end lost 3 bases, the J end lost 0 bases, and 18 bases lay between the germline ends. The CDR3 spells CASSEWSRGEPSYEQYF. The CDR3 DNA reads as TGTGCCAGCAGTGAGTGGTCGAGGGGGGAGCCCTCCTACGAGCAGTACTTC. The full variable domain, in which reference TRBV2 and TRBJ2-7 provide the parts outside the CDR3, is EPEVTQTPSHQVTQMGQEVILRCVPISNHLYFYWYRQILGQKVEFLVSFYNNEISEKSEIFDDQFSVERPDGSNFTLKIRSTKLEDSAMYFCASSEWSRGEPSYEQYFGPGTRLTVT.

The count of this clone is one. This chain uses TRBV12-3 or TRBV12-4 with TRBJ2-2; D gene ambiguous. The CDR3 has 13 amino acids. Trimming removed 8 bases at V and 1 base at J, with 8 bases between. The CDR3: CASGWVNTGELFF. In DNA, the CDR3 is TGTGCCAGCGGTTGGGTGAACACCGGGGAGCTGTTTTTT.

The chain employs TRBV3-1 (or the pseudogene TRBV3-2) and TRBJ1-5; D remains unclear. The V gene lost 1 base and the J gene lost 1 base, with 8 bases spanning the gap. Germline CDR1 is LGHDT and CDR2 is YNNKEL (reference sequence). The CDR3 runs to 15 residues. In DNA, the CDR3 is TGTGCCAGCAGCCAAGGAGCAGTAAGCAATCAGCCCCAGCATTTT. Translated: CASSQGAVSNQPQHF.

J is TRBJ2-1 and V is TRBV27; D is possibly TRBD1 or TRBD2 (5 bases each). Germline CDR1 reads MNHEY; CDR2 reads SMNVEV (reference sequence). V lost 4 bases and J 7 bases, leaving 23 bases between the germline ends. This CDR3 is 17 amino acids long. DNA for the CDR3: TGTGCCAGCAGTTCAAGCCCCAAATGGGGGTCGGGGAATGAGCAGTTCTTC. Translating gives CASSSSPKWGSGNEQFF.